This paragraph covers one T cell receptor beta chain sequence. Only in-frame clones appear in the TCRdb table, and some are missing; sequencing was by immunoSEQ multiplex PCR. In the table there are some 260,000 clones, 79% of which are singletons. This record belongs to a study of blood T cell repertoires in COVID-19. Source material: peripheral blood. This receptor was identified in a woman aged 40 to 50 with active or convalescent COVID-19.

The CDR3 sequence: CASSDRDNVNIQYF. The CDR3 nucleotides are TGTGCCAGCAGCGACCGGGACAATGTAAACATTCAGTACTTC. The rearrangement joins TRBV7-2 to TRBJ2-4; D is perhaps TRBD1 (6 bases). The CDR3 extends over 14 amino acids. The V gene lost 5 bases and the J gene lost 6 bases, with 14 bases spanning the gap. From germline, CDR1 is SGHTA and CDR2 FQGNSA.